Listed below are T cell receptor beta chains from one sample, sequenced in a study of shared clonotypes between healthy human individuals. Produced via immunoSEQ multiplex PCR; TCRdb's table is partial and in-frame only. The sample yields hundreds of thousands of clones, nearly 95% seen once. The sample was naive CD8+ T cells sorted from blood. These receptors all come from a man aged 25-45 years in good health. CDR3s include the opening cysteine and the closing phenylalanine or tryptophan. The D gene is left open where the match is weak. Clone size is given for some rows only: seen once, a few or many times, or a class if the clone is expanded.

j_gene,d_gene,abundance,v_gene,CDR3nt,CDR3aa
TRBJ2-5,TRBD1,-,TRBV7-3,TGTGCCAGCAGCGTCGGGACAGGCCTTGGGGAGACCCAGTACTTC,CASSVGTGLGETQYF
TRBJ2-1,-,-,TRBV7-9,TGTGCCAGCAGCTTAGCCGGGCAGTACAATGAGCAGTTCTTC,CASSLAGQYNEQFF
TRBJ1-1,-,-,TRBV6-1,TGTGCCAGCAGTGCAGGACGGCCCCCGAGGACTGAAGCTTTCTTT,CASSAGRPPRTEAFF
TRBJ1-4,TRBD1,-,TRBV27,TGTGCCAGCAGTTCAACCCCAGGGGGCGAAGAAAAACTGTTTTTT,CASSSTPGGEEKLFF
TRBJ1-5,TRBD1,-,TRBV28,TGTGCCAGCAGTTTGGAGGGGGCGGGCCAGCCCCAGCATTTT,CASSLEGAGQPQHF
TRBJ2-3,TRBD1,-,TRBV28,TGTGCCAGCAGTCCTACCGGGACAGGGGGCATCCCAGATACGCAGTATTTT,CASSPTGTGGIPDTQYF
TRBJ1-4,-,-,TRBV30,TGTGCCTGGTCCGATTTTAATGAAAAACTGTTTTTT,CAWSDFNEKLFF
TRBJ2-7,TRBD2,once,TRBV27,TGTGCCAGCAGCCCGGGACTAGCGGGAGTCGAGCAGTACTTC,CASSPGLAGVEQYF
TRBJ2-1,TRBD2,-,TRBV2,TGTGCCAGCAGTGGCGGGGCTAGCGGTTCCTACAATGAGCAGTTCTTC,CASSGGASGSYNEQFF
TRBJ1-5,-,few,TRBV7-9,TGTGCCAGCAGCTTAGGGCCATGGCAGCCCCAGCATTTT,CASSLGPWQPQHF
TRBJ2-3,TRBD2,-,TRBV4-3,TGCGCCAGCAGCCAAGAATGGGCTAGCGGGAGGTCAGATACGCAGTATTTT,CASSQEWASGRSDTQYF
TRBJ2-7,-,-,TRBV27,TGTGCCAGCAGTTTACGGAGGGGCCAGCGGTCCTACGAGCAGTACTTC,CASSLRRGQRSYEQYF
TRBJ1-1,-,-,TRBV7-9,TGTGCCAGCAGCCCGGTAGGGGGCACTGAAGCTTTCTTT,CASSPVGGTEAFF
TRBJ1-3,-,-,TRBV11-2,TGTGCCAGCAGCCTAGACGGAGGGAGTGTAGGAAACACCATATATTTT,CASSLDGGSVGNTIYF
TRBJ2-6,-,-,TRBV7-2,TGTGCCAGCAGCTTGGGGGGCGCCTCTGGGGCCAACGTCCTGACTTTC,CASSLGGASGANVLTF
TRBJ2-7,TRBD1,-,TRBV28,TGTGCCAGCAGTTTAATCGACAGGGCGAGCCCTTATGCCTACGAGCAGTACTTC,CASSLIDRASPYAYEQYF
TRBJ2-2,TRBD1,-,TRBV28,TGTGCCAGCAGTGCCCCACCCGTGGGACAGGTCGCGAACACCGGGGAGCTGTTTTTT,CASSAPPVGQVANTGELFF
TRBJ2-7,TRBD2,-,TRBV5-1,TGCGCCAGCAGCTTACTAGCGGCCCCCTCCTACGAGCAGTACTTC,CASSLLAAPSYEQYF
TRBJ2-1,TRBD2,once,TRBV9,TGTGCCAGCAGCGTCTCTAGCGGCATCGCTGGGAATGAGCAGTTCTTC,CASSVSSGIAGNEQFF
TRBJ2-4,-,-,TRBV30,TGTGCCTGGAGTGACAGGTTAAAAAACATTCAGTACTTC,CAWSDRLKNIQYF
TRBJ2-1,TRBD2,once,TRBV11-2,TGTGCCAGCAGCTTCTTAGCGGGAGGCCCCGATGAGCAGTTCTTC,CASSFLAGGPDEQFF
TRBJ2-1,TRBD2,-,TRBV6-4,TGTGCCAGCAGTTTAGCGGGAGAGTACAATGAGCAGTTCTTC,CASSLAGEYNEQFF
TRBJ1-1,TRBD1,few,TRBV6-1,TGTGCCAGCAGTGCATCGACAGGGTTGAACACTGAAGCTTTCTTT,CASSASTGLNTEAFF
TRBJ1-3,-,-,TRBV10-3,TGTGCCATCAAGGGGACCCCTAACGACTCTGGAAACACCATATATTTT,CAIKGTPNDSGNTIYF
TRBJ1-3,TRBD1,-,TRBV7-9,TGTGCCAGCAGCGGCGGGACAGGCTTCAACACCATATATTTT,CASSGGTGFNTIYF
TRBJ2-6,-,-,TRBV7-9,TGTGCCAGCAGCTGGTCCCACAGCTCTGGGGCCAACGTCCTGACTTTC,CASSWSHSSGANVLTF
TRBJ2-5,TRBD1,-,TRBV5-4,TGTGCCAGCAGCTTCACCGGGACAGGGGTTATGTGGGAGACCCAGTACTTC,CASSFTGTGVMWETQYF
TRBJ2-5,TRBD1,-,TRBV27,TGTGCCAGCAGCCAAATCTATCCCGGGACAGGGGTCGAGACCCAGTACTTC,CASSQIYPGTGVETQYF
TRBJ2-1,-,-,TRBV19,TGTGCCAGTAGTATAACCGGGAGCTCCTACAATGAGCAGTTCTTC,CASSITGSSYNEQFF
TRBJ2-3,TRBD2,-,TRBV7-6,TGTGCCAGCAGCTTAGCGGGAGGGCCGCCAGATACGCAGTATTTT,CASSLAGGPPDTQYF
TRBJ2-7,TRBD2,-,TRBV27,TGTGCCAGCAGTTTTTCGTGGGGGGGGTCCCACGAGCAGTACTTC,CASSFSWGGSHEQYF
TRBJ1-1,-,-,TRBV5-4,TGTGCCAGCAGCTTGTATGTTATTGGCACTGAAGCTTTCTTT,CASSLYVIGTEAFF
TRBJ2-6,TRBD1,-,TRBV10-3,TGTGCCATCCTGGGGACAGCGAACTCTGGGGCCAACGTCCTGACTTTC,CAILGTANSGANVLTF
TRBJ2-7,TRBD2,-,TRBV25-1,TGTGCCAGCAGTGACGCTAGCGGAAGCTCCTACGAGCAGTACTTC,CASSDASGSSYEQYF
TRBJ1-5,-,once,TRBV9,TGTGCCAGCAGTGGAGGAGGACCCTATAGCAATCAGCCCCAGCATTTT,CASSGGGPYSNQPQHF
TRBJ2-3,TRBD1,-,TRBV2,TGTGCCAGCCGTGGGACAGCTACAGATACGCAGTATTTT,CASRGTATDTQYF
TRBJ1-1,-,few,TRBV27,TGTGCCAGCAGAACCCCACACACTGAAGCTTTCTTT,CASRTPHTEAFF
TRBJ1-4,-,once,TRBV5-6,TGTGCCAGCAGCGCATACAGTGCAACTAATGAAAAACTGTTTTTT,CASSAYSATNEKLFF
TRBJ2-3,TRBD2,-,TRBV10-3,TGTGCCATCAGTGAGGGGGTAGCGGGGGGCACAGATACGCAGTATTTT,CAISEGVAGGTDTQYF
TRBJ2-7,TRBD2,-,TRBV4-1,TGCGCCAGCAGCCAAGATAGCCCCTCTCTAGCGGGAGGGTCTTACGAGCAGTACTTC,CASSQDSPSLAGGSYEQYF
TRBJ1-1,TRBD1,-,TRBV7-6,TGTGCCAGCAGCGGGCCGGGACAGACTGAAGCTTTCTTT,CASSGPGQTEAFF
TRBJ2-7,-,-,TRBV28,TGTGCCAGCAGCCCGGGGGACTACGAGCAGTACTTC,CASSPGDYEQYF
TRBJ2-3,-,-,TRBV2,TGTGCCAGCAGTCAGGGGGGAGATACGCAGTATTTT,CASSQGGDTQYF
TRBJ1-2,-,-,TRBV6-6,TGTGCCAGCAGTTACTCGCAGGGGCGCGGGGGAGGCTACACCTTC,CASSYSQGRGGGYTF
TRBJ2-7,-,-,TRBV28,TGTGCCAGCAGTCAGCAAATCGTCCACGAGCAGTACTTC,CASSQQIVHEQYF
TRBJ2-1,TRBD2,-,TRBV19,TGTGCCAGCGCTCGACTAGCGGGATCTTACAATGAGCAGTTCTTC,CASARLAGSYNEQFF
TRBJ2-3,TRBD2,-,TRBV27,TGTGCCAGCATTGGACTAGAGAACCCAGATACGCAGTATTTT,CASIGLENPDTQYF
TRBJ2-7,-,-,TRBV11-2,TGTGCCAGCAGCTCAACCAGTACCTACGAGCAGTACTTC,CASSSTSTYEQYF
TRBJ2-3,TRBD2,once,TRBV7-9,TGTGCCAGCAGCTCCCCATTAGCGGGGGCTAGCACAGATACGCAGTATTTT,CASSSPLAGASTDTQYF
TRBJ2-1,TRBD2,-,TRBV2,TGTGCCAGTCCGCGGGGAGGGCCGGGCAATGAGCAGTTCTTC,CASPRGGPGNEQFF
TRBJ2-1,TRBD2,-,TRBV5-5,TGTGCCAGCAGCTTAAGGGACTACCATGAGCAGTTCTTC,CASSLRDYHEQFF
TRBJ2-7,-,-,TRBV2,TGTGCCAGCAGGGACCGGGCCTACGAGCAGTACTTC,CASRDRAYEQYF
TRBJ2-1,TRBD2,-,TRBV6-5,TGTGCCAGCAGTTACTCGGGACTAGCGGGGGAGAGGAGGTTCTTC,CASSYSGLAGERRFF
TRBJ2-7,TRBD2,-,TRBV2,TGTGCCAGCAGAGAGGCGGGGGACTCTTTCTACGAGCAGTACTTC,CASREAGDSFYEQYF
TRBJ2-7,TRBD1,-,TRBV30,TGTGCCTCCGGGACAGTCGAGCAGTACTTC,CASGTVEQYF